The present entry profiles one TCR beta chain with its context. The sample holds a few counts of this clonotype. Its recognized antigen is unknown. Base qualities are missing; no much larger clone stands one base away. The treatment or condition label on this specimen signifies: in vitro stimulation with specific CMV peptide epitopes to enrich CMV-specific T cells. The data originate from a study of T cell repertoires in cytomegalovirus infection (dated by TCRdb to about 2019). Context from the whole study: Peptide stimulations targeted recently identified HLA-C-restricted CMV epitopes, whose presentation resists viral immunomodulation, together with well-studied HLA-B-restricted epitopes. Donor HLA type was relevant to the analysis, because carriage of CMV infection together with the matching HLA type was indicated by public TCR beta signatures.

Broader findings and caveats from the paper: The ex vivo response was dominated by HLA-C-restricted CMV-specific TCR beta clonotypes, and the single most frequent clonotype in two of eight donors was supplied by these HLA-C-restricted clonotypes. In both this cohort and an independent roughly 400-donor cohort, the cumulative frequency of public TCR beta family members distinguished carriers of CMV infection plus the relevant HLA type.

At the junction V is shortened by 4 bases and J by 3 bases; bases outside the gene matches: 4. Measured from the cysteine to the phenylalanine, the CDR3 is 15 residues long. Just the 45-base CDR3 DNA is kept, in frame starting at base 1. Taken from the germline V gene (reference sequence), the CDR1 and CDR2 loops are SEHNR and FQNEAQ. The sample was run on an Illumina HiSeq 1500. Starting from the raw public reads, TCRdb applied fastp trimming at Q25, assembled clones with MiXCR and retained in-frame beta chains. Entries are consolidated by CDR3 protein sequence, retaining the most common genes and DNA. The sample data list under 95,000 distinct CDR3 sequences, and under 55% of these were observed just once. More than 85% of the sample is in the top ten clones.

The clonotype comes from a human donor in good health (CMV status not recorded). Some clones in this sample may be carry-over from other donors' samples. Here the chain combines TRBV7-9 and TRBJ2-7; 12 bases in the middle match TRBD2. The starting material was CD8+ T cells from cultured PBMCs, obtained from culture after CMV antigen stimulation. The CDR3 region: CASSSGTSGLYEQYF. The sequenced DNA: TGTGCCAGCAGCTCCGGGACTAGCGGGCTCTACGAGCAGTACTTC.